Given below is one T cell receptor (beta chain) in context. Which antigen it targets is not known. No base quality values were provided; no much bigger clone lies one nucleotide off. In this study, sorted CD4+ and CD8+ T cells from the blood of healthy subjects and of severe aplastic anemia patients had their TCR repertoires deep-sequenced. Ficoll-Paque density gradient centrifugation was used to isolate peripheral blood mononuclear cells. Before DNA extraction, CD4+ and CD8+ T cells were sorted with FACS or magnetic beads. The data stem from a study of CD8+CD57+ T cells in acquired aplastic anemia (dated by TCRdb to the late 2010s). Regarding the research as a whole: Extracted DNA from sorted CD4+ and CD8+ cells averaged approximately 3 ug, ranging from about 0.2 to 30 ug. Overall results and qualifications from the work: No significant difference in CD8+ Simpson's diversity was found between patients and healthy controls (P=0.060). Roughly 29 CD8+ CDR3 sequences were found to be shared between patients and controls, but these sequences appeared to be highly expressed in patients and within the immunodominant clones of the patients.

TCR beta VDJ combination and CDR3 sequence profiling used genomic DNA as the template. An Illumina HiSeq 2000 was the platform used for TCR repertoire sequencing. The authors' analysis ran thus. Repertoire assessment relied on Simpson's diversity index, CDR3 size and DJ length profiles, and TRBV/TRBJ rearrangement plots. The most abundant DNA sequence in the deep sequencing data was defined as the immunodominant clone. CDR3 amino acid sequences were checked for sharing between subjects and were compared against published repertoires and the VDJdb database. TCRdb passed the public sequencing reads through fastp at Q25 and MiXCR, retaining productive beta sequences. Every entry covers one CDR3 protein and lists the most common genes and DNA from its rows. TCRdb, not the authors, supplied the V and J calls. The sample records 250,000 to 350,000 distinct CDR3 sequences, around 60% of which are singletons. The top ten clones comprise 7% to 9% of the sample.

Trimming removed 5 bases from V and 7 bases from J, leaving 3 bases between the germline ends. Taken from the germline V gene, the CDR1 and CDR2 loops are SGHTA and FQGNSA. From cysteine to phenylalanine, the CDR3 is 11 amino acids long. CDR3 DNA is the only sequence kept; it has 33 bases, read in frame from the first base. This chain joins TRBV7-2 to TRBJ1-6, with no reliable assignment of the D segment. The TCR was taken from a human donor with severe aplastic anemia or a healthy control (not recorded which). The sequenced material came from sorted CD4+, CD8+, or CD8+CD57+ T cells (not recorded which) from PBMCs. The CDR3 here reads CASSLNSPLHF. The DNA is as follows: TGTGCCAGCAGCCTAAATTCACCCCTCCACTTT.